The present T cell receptor beta chain was sequenced within a study of CD8 T cells in ankylosing spondylitis. Germline V gene sequence: CDR1 DFQATT, CDR2 SNEGSKA (reference sequence). The length of the CDR3 is 12 residues. The junction had 4 bases not matched to a gene; V was cut back by 6 bases and J by 2 bases. About this clonotype itself: Its antigen is as yet unknown.

5'-RACE, quantitative and with molecular barcodes, yielded the TCR beta libraries. TCRdb re-analysed the 5' RACE reads in MiXCR, keeping a single row per CDR3 protein. This sample carries 84,000 or so distinct CDR3 sequences, around 27% of them seen once, and the ten largest clones take around 56%. Study outcomes and limitations: Clones linked to disease were reported to show significant enrichment in matched ankylosing spondylitis synovial fluid.

This sequence originates from a male donor with ankylosing spondylitis or in good health (not recorded which). Sequences were obtained from blood, either unsorted or a sorted T cell fraction (not recorded which). The chain joins TRBV20-1 to TRBJ2-7, with 7 bases identical to TRBD1. The CDR3 here is CSATDRAYEQYV. The CDR3 DNA reads as TGCAGTGCCACTGACAGGGCCTACGAGCAGTACGTC.